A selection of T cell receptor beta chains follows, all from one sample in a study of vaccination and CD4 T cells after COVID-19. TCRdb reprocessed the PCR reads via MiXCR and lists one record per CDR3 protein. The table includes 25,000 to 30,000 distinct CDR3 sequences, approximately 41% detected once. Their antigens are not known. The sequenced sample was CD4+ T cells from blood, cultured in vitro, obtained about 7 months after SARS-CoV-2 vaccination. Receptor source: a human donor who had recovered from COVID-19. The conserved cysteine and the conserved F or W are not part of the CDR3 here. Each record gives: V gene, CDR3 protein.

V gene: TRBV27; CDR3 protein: ASSLGVNQPQH
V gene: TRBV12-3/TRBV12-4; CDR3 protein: ASTPKLAGVYEQY
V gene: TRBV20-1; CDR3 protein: SASRQDLDGYT
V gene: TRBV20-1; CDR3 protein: SASPNYEQY
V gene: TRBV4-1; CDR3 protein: ASSQVQQNYGYT
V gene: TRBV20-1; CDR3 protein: SAKEGAGGEQY
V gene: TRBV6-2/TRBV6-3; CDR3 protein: ASSYRATSYEQY
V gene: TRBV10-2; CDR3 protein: ASRQPGYNSPLH
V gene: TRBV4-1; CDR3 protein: ASSHLGLADVSGANVLT
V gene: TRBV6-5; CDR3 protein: ASSYSPWNEQF
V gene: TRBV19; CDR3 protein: ASSASGSLYEQY
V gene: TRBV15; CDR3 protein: ATSSWLAGSTKYEQY
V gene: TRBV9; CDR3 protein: ASSVGRDPPYEQY
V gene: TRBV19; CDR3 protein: ASKTSGSGETQY